The 26 T cell receptor beta chains reported below all come from one sample, sequenced in a study of glioma-infiltrating T cells after dendritic cell vaccination. Profiled with immunoSEQ multiplex PCR; TCRdb holds only in-frame clones, not every one. In the table there are approximately 90,000 clones, approximately 87% of which are singletons. Sequences were derived from blood, sampled before dendritic cell vaccination. The receptor source for this set is a human donor with glioblastoma.

The chain uses TRBV5-4 and TRBJ2-5; D possibly corresponds to TRBD2 (5 bases). V was cut by 4 bases and J by 1 base, with 11 bases left in between. Germline-derived CDR1 and CDR2 are SGHNT and YYREEE (reference sequence). CDR3 size: 14 residues. The CDR3 coding sequence is TGTGCCAGCAGCCCCCTCGGAGGCCAAGAGACCCAGTACTTC. This codes for CASSPLGGQETQYF.

V gene TRBV29-1 combines with J gene TRBJ1-1; 9 bases are a match to TRBD1. With 5 bases clipped from V and 0 bases from J, the junction kept 10 bases outside the gene matches. CDR1 and CDR2 (germline): SQVTM, ANQGSEA. CDR3 size: 16 residues. CDR3 nucleotide sequence: TGCAGCGTTCTACCGGACAGGGGTTACATGAACACTGAAGCTTTCTTT. As protein: CSVLPDRGYMNTEAFF.

The V call is TRBV11-3, the J call TRBJ2-1; 10 nucleotides match TRBD2. V was pared by 5 bases and J by 4 bases, with 8 bases of the junction left unmatched. The CDR3 consists of 16 residues. Germline CDR1 is SGHNT and CDR2 is YENEEA. CDR3 loop: CASSMLPGLAYNEQFF. Here the CDR3 DNA reads TGTGCCAGCAGCATGTTACCGGGACTAGCGTACAATGAGCAGTTCTTC.

This chain uses TRBV21-1 with TRBJ2-7; the DNA was not used to check the table's D call, TRBD2. TRBV21-1 is deemed a pseudogene. The CDR3 sequence is 15 residues long. CDR3 loop: CASSKDHIRTGEQYF. The CDR3 coding sequence is TGTGCCAGCAGCAAAGATCACATTAGAACGGGCGAGCAGTACTTC.

This chain uses TRBV5-6 with TRBJ2-1, with D tentatively TRBD1 (6 bases). CDR1 and CDR2 (germline): SGHDT, YYEEEE. Trimming left V 3 bases short and J 8 bases short, with 12 bases between. The CDR3 contains 13 residues. As DNA, the CDR3 is TGTGCCAGCAGCTATATCAGGGGAGATGAGCAGTTCTTC. Its protein product is CASSYIRGDEQFF.

The chain uses TRBV27 and TRBJ2-1; 10 bases agree with TRBD1. This CDR3 comprises 19 residues. V trimming: 6 bases; J trimming: 1 base; junction bases outside the gene matches: 15. Germline V gene data show CDR1 as MNHEY and CDR2 as SMNVEV (reference sequence). The CDR3 loop reads CASRSTTGGVYWSYNEQFF. CDR3 DNA sequence: TGTGCCAGCAGATCAACGACAGGGGGCGTTTATTGGTCCTACAATGAGCAGTTCTTC.

J is TRBJ1-2 and V is TRBV7-9; tentative D call: TRBD1 (6 bases). The CDR3 totals 13 residues. V was pared by 6 bases and J by 8 bases, with 16 bases between. The germline V gene encodes CDR1 SEHNR and CDR2 FQNEAQ (reference sequence). The CDR3 is CASSPGAGIGYTF. The CDR3 DNA reads TGTGCCAGCAGTCCAGGGGCCGGGATCGGCTACACCTTC.

This rearrangement joins TRBV6-5 to TRBJ1-2; D may be TRBD1 (5 bases). The germline V gene has CDR1 MNHEY and CDR2 SVGAGI. V was cut by 0 bases and J by 6 bases, with 11 bases left in between. The CDR3 has 14 amino acids. CDR3 nucleotide sequence: TGTGCCAGCAGTTACTCGGACATAGACGATGGCTACACCTTC. Residues: CASSYSDIDDGYTF.

The chain uses TRBV7-3 and TRBJ2-3; maybe TRBD1 (6 bases). This CDR3 is 18 amino acids long. V was clipped by 0 bases and J by 6 bases, with 22 bases between them. Per germline, CDR1 SGHTA and CDR2 FQGTGA. The CDR3 region is CASSLTLSVQGRGDTQYF. The CDR3 nucleotides read TGTGCCAGCAGCTTAACTTTATCCGTACAGGGACGGGGCGATACGCAGTATTTT.

V usage is TRBV6-6 and J usage is TRBJ2-7; 7 nucleotides line up with TRBD2. J was trimmed by 4 bases and V by 5 bases; bases with no gene match: 11. The CDR3 sequence is 15 residues long. Germline CDR1 and CDR2: MNHNY and SVGAGI (reference sequence). As DNA, the CDR3 is TGTGCCAGCAGTCGAACCGGGACTACCATTTACGAGCAGTACTTC. This gives the protein CASSRTGTTIYEQYF.

The V call is TRBV6-5, the J call TRBJ1-2; 7 nucleotides align to TRBD1. J gave up 8 bases and V 4 bases, and 7 bases lay outside the gene matches. Germline-derived CDR1 and CDR2 are MNHEY and SVGAGI. The CDR3 has 13 residues. The CDR3 loop reads CASSFLTGKGYTF. DNA for the CDR3: TGTGCCAGCAGTTTCTTGACAGGGAAGGGCTACACCTTC.

The rearrangement joins TRBV6-6 to TRBJ2-7; maybe TRBD2 (5 bases). This CDR3 has 13 residues. Per the germline V gene, CDR1 is MNHNY and CDR2 is SVGAGI (reference sequence). V was trimmed by 2 bases and J by 3 bases, leaving 8 bases between them. The CDR3 region has the DNA TGTGCCAGCAGTTACAGGGCGGGCTACGAGCAGTACTTC. Translating gives CASSYRAGYEQYF.

The rearrangement joins TRBV4-3 to TRBJ2-7; possibly TRBD1 for D (6 bases). V lost 0 bases to trimming and J lost 5 bases, with 23 bases between them. The germline CDR1 and CDR2 sequences are LGHNA and YSLEER. The CDR3 has 18 amino acids. The CDR3 loop reads CASSQESEGNREDHEQYF. CDR3 coding DNA: TGCGCCAGCAGCCAAGAAAGCGAGGGAAACAGGGAAGACCACGAGCAGTACTTC.

This rearrangement joins TRBV4-1 to TRBJ1-5; 9 bases map to TRBD1. V gave up 1 base and J gave up 7 bases; unmatched junction bases: 5. The CDR3 is made up of 15 amino acids. Germline CDR1 MGHRA, CDR2 YSYEKL. CDR3 residues: CASSQVTGGVQPQHF. In DNA form, the CDR3 reads TGCGCCAGCAGCCAAGTCACAGGGGGCGTGCAGCCCCAGCATTTT.

This clone showed up just a few times. V usage is TRBV2 and J usage is TRBJ2-2; D might be TRBD2 (6 bases). Germline CDR1 reads SNHLY; CDR2 reads FYNNEI. The CDR3 has 11 amino acids. The germline V and J ends were trimmed by 6 bases and 9 bases, with 8 bases remaining between them. The CDR3 reads CASSGGRELFF. In DNA form, the CDR3 reads TGTGCCAGCAGCGGAGGGAGGGAGCTGTTTTTT.

This clone was recorded only once. J is TRBJ1-6 and V is TRBV5-4; D might be TRBD1 (6 bases). Germline assignment: CDR1 SGHNT and CDR2 YYREEE (reference sequence). The V gene lost 4 bases and the J gene lost 10 bases, with 15 bases spanning the gap. The CDR3 extends over 14 amino acids. CDR3 protein: CASSRVGARSPLHF. In DNA form, the CDR3 reads TGTGCCAGCAGCCGGGTGGGGGCTCGGTCACCCCTCCACTTT.

The chain joins TRBV5-1 to TRBJ2-3; 8 bases are shared with TRBD2. The CDR3 contains 17 residues. Trimming took 8 bases from V and 0 from J; bases not matched to a gene: 14. In germline, CDR1 is SGHRS, CDR2 YFSETQ. This CDR3 reads CAREWAGGLHSTDTQYF. The DNA for the CDR3 is TGCGCCAGAGAATGGGCGGGGGGCCTCCATAGCACAGATACGCAGTATTTT.

The chain employs TRBV15 and TRBJ1-2; D unresolved. The CDR3 runs 13 residues. Trimming removed 1 base from V and 6 bases from J, with 9 bases in between. Germline CDR1 reads LNHNV; CDR2 reads YYDKDF (reference sequence). The CDR3 DNA follows: TGTGCCACCAGCAGAGCACACGCGGATGGCTACACCTTC. Amino acids: CATSRAHADGYTF.

This clone was observed once. The chain's CDR3 is CASSLEREVQETQYF. CDR3 nucleotides: TGTGCCAGCAGCTTGGAGCGGGAGGTCCAAGAGACCCAGTACTTC. V gene TRBV5-6 combines with J gene TRBJ2-5; 9 bases line up with TRBD2. The CDR3 is made up of 15 amino acids. The V segment lost 0 bases and the J segment 1 base; nucleotides outside the gene matches: 1. Germline V gives CDR1 SGHDT, CDR2 YYEEEE.

J is TRBJ1-1 and V is TRBV1. TRBV1 is deemed a pseudogene. The CDR3 has 15 amino acids. CDR3 in amino acids: CTSSQVEGSSTEAFF. In DNA form, the CDR3 reads TGCACCAGCAGCCAAGTTGAAGGGAGTAGCACTGAAGCTTTCTTT.

The chain couples TRBV10-3 to TRBJ1-4; D gene ambiguous. Germline V gives CDR1 ENHRY, CDR2 SYGVKD. The CDR3 covers 13 residues. Trimming removed 10 bases at V and 0 bases at J, with 9 bases between. The CDR3 nucleotides read TGTGCCACACAGCCTGCAACTAATGAAAAACTGTTTTTT. Protein product: CATQPATNEKLFF.

CDR3: CASSWTGNTEAFF. The CDR3 DNA reads as TGTGCCAGCAGCTGGACAGGAAACACTGAAGCTTTCTTT. The V gene is TRBV7-8, the J gene TRBJ1-1; TRBD1 agrees at 7 bases. The CDR3 totals 13 residues. The junction had 1 base not matched to a gene; V was cut back by 4 bases and J by 2 bases. Looked up from germline, CDR1 is SGHVS and CDR2 is FQNEAQ.

This clone was recorded a few times. The gene calls are TRBV13 and TRBJ1-2; D call uncertain. CDR1 and CDR2 (germline): PRHDT, FYEKMQ (reference sequence). This CDR3 comprises 15 residues. The V end was cut by 6 bases, the J end by 3 bases, with 17 bases between. CDR3 amino acids: CASSPTAGAYYGYTF. The CDR3 coding sequence is TGTGCCAGCAGTCCTACAGCAGGCGCTTACTATGGCTACACCTTC.

This clone was counted once. This sequence joins TRBV19 and TRBJ2-5; TRBD2 might be the D (6 bases). The germline V and J ends were trimmed by 7 bases and 3 bases, with 15 bases remaining between them. In germline, CDR1 is LNHDA, CDR2 SQIVND (reference sequence). CDR3 length: 14 residues. DNA of the CDR3: TGTGCCAGTAATGGAGGGTTCGGGGAAGAGACCCAGTACTTC. Encoded protein: CASNGGFGEETQYF.

The sample holds one count of this clone. The same CDR3 is also encoded by other DNA sequences in this sample. This sequence joins TRBV5-1 and TRBJ2-3, with D possibly being TRBD1 (5 bases). Germline CDR1 SGHRS, CDR2 YFSETQ. This CDR3 is built from 14 residues. Between the trimmed V and J ends, which lost 2 bases and 2 bases, there was a span of 9 bases. The DNA for the CDR3 is TGCGCCAGCAGCTTAGGACAATCCACAGATACGCAGTATTTT. It specifies CASSLGQSTDTQYF. Based on the CDR3 plus reference TRBV5-1 and TRBJ2-3, the full variable domain is KAGVTQTPRYLIKTRGQQVTLSCSPISGHRSVSWYQQTPGQGLQFLFEYFSETQRNKGNFPGRFSGRQFSNSRSEMNVSTLELGDSALYLCASSLGQSTDTQYFGPGTRLTVL.

The gene calls are TRBV6-1 and TRBJ1-2; D is possibly TRBD1 (5 bases). There are 12 residues in the CDR3. In germline, CDR1 is MNHNS, CDR2 SASEGT. DNA for the CDR3: TGTGCTTTCAGGGCAGTGGACTATGGCTACACCTTC. This encodes CAFRAVDYGYTF.